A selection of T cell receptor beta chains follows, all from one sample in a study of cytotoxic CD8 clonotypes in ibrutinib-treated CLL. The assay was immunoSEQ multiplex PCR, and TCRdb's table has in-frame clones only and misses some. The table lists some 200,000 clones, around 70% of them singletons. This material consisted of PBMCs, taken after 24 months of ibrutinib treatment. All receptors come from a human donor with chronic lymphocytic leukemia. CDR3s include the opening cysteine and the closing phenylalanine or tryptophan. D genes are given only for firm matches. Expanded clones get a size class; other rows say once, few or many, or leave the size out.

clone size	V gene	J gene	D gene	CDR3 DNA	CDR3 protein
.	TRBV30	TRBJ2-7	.	TGTGCCTGGGGGGTGTACGAGCAGTACTTC	CAWGVYEQYF
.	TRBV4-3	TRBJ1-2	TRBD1	TGCGCCAGCAGATATGGACAGGGGGCCTATGGCTACACCTTC	CASRYGQGAYGYTF
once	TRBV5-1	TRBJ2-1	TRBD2	TGCGCCAGCAGCTTGGGCGGGAGGGTTATGGACAATGAGCAGTTCTTC	CASSLGGRVMDNEQFF
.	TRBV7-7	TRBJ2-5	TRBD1	TGTGCCAGCAGCTTAGGGACAGGGATACAAGAGACCCAGTACTTC	CASSLGTGIQETQYF
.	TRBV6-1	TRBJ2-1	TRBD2	TGTGCCAGCAGTGCATCGGGACTAGCGAACAATGAGCAGTTCTTC	CASSASGLANNEQFF
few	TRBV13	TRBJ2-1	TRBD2	TGTGCCAGCAGCCCGGGACTAGCGGCCCCGGCGTGGGATGACAATGAGCAGTTCTTC	CASSPGLAAPAWDDNEQFF
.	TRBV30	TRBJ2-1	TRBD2	TGTGCCTGGAGTGTACTTTTACTAGCGGGAGGGCATGAGCAGTTCTTC	CAWSVLLLAGGHEQFF
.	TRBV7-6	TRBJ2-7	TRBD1	TGTGCCAGCAGCTTAGTACAAGGGACAGGGGTCCACGAGCAGTACTTC	CASSLVQGTGVHEQYF
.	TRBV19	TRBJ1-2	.	TGTGCCAGTAGTATACGGTCGGGGGTATACACCTTC	CASSIRSGVYTF
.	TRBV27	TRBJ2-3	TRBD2	TGTGCCAGCAGTTTACTTTCTAGCGGGGACAGCACAGATACGCAGTATTTT	CASSLLSSGDSTDTQYF
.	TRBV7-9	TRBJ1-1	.	TGTGCCAGCAGCTTAGGCCAGAATCCTTACTTT	CASSLGQNPYF